Shown below are 7 T cell receptor beta chains from a single sample sequenced in a study of beta chain features in type 1 diabetes (dated by TCRdb to about 2018). Their antigen targets remain unknown. Library generation was performed with the immunoSEQ multiplex PCR assay. The High Capacity cDNA Reverse Transcription Kit was used to reverse transcribe all of the isolated RNA, meaning that expressed TCRB transcripts were what got sequenced. TCRdb took over this immuneACCESS table, retaining in-frame rearrangements with V and J assigned. Such tables are incomplete; in checked studies, under half of the missing clones stem from an unresolved V gene, and the remainder is unexplained. This sample holds tens of thousands of clones; roughly 39% were observed only once. Roughly 1.5% of the sample goes to the ten largest clones. Points the paper makes about the study in general: In all four CD4+ subsets, TCRB CDR3 length was moderately but significantly shorter in type 1 diabetes patients.

Specimen: Tregs from blood. This specimen's cell subset or site label, per the study, means: regulatory CD4+ T cells. These receptors all stem from a man aged 30 to 45 with type 1 diabetes.

This rearrangement joins TRBV5-1 to TRBJ1-2; TRBD1 is a possible D gene (5 bases). Germline-derived CDR1 and CDR2 are SGHRS and YFSETQ. V dropped 5 bases and J dropped 4 bases, with 15 bases sitting between them. The CDR3 covers 14 residues. The CDR3 coding sequence is TGCGCCAGCAGTCCGGGGGATCGGAGCTATGGCTACACCTTC. Protein: CASSPGDRSYGYTF.

This clone was seen once. The chain carries TRBV5-1 and TRBJ2-5, with TRBD1 matching 8 bases. The CDR3 is 15 residues long. Germline V gene data show CDR1 as SGHRS and CDR2 as YFSETQ. J was trimmed by 5 bases and V by 0 bases; bases with no gene match: 6. As DNA, the CDR3 is TGCGCCAGCAGCTTGGCGCAGGGGGCTGAGGAGACCCAGTACTTC. This encodes CASSLAQGAEETQYF.

This clone was counted only a few times. The CDR3 spells CASSPTGSTDTQYF. The CDR3 nucleotides read TGTGCCAGCAGCCCTACAGGTAGCACAGATACGCAGTATTTT. The rearrangement links TRBV9 to TRBJ2-3; possibly TRBD1 for D (5 bases). Trimming took 4 bases from V and 0 from J, leaving 9 bases between them. CDR1 and CDR2 from the germline V gene are SGDLS and YYNGEE. The CDR3 is 14 residues long.

This clone has a handful of counts. This chain uses TRBV6-1 with TRBJ1-1; D remains ambiguous. This CDR3 region has 14 residues. The germline V and J ends were trimmed by 2 bases and 10 bases, with 17 bases remaining between them. The germline CDR1 and CDR2 sequences are MNHNS and SASEGT. CDR3 residues: CASSESGSQARAFF. The CDR3 DNA sequence: TGTGCCAGCAGTGAAAGCGGTAGCCAAGCGCGAGCTTTCTTT.

V is TRBV6-6 and J is TRBJ1-5, with 10 nucleotides matching TRBD1. Germline V CDR1 and CDR2: MNHNY, SVGAGI (reference sequence). The CDR3 extends over 16 amino acids. V lost 0 bases, J lost 4 bases, and 3 bases stayed unmatched. The CDR3 sequence is CASSYSTGGGNQPQHF. As DNA, the CDR3 is TGTGCCAGCAGTTACTCGACAGGGGGCGGGAATCAGCCCCAGCATTTT.

This clone was observed a handful of times. This chain links TRBV28 with TRBJ2-2, with D hard to call. CDR3 length: 12 residues. The germline V gene has CDR1 MDHEN and CDR2 SYDVKM. Trimming left V 8 bases short and J 1 base short, with 5 bases between. For the CDR3, the DNA is TGTGCCAGCCAGGAGAACACCGGGGAGCTGTTTTTT. Residues: CASQENTGELFF.

This clone was found a few times. V usage is TRBV29-1 and J usage is TRBJ1-1; D uncertain. Trimming pared 4 bases from V and 0 bases from J, leaving 6 bases between. Germline V gives CDR1 SQVTM, CDR2 ANQGSEA. The CDR3 totals 12 residues. The CDR3 loop is CSVGHMNTEAFF. The CDR3 bases are TGCAGCGTTGGCCACATGAACACTGAAGCTTTCTTT.